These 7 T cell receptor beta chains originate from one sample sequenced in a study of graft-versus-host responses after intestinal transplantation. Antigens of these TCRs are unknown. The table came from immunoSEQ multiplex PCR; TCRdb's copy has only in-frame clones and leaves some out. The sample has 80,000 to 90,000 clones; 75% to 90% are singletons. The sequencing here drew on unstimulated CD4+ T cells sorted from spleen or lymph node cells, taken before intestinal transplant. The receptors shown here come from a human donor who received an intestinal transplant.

Written as DNA, the CDR3 is TGTGCCAGCGGGTCCGGGGGGCGGTCCGAGCAGTACTTC. It yields the protein CASGSGGRSEQYF. The rearrangement joins TRBV6-6 to TRBJ2-7, with TRBD2 as a possible D gene (7 bases). The germline gives CDR1 MNHNY, CDR2 SVGAGI (reference sequence). V was shortened by 8 bases and J by 6 bases, with 17 bases between the two germline ends. This CDR3 has 13 amino acids.

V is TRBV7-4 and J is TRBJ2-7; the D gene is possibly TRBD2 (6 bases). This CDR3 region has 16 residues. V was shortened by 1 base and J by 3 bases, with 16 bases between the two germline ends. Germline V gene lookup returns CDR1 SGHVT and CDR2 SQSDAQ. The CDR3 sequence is CASSLGQEGGDYEQYF. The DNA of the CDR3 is TGTGCCAGCAGCTTAGGTCAGGAGGGAGGAGACTACGAGCAGTACTTC.

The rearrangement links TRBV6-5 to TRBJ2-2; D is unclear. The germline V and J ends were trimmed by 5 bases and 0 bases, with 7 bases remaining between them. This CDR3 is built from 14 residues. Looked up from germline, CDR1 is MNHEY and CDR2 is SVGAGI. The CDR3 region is CASSVAANTGELFF. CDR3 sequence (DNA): TGTGCCAGCAGTGTCGCGGCGAACACCGGGGAGCTGTTTTTT.

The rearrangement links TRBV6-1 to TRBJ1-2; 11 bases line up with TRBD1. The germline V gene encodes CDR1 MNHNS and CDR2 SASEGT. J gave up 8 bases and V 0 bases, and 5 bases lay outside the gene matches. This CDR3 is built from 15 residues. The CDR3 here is CASSEADRGRRGYTF. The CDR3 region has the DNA TGTGCCAGCAGTGAAGCGGACAGGGGGCGCCGGGGCTACACCTTC.

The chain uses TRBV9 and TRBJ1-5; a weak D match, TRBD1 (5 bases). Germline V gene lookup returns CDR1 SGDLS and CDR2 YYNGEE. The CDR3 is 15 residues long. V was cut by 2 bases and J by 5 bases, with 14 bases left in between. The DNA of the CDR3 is TGTGCCAGCAGCGTCTCAGGGCGTCCTGATCAGCCCCAGCATTTT. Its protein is CASSVSGRPDQPQHF.

CDR3 amino acids: CASSLVSSGVTDTQYF. The CDR3 DNA sequence: TGTGCCAGCAGCTTAGTGTCTAGCGGGGTCACAGATACGCAGTATTTT. The chain links TRBV7-3 to TRBJ2-3; 9 nucleotides agree with TRBD2. Per germline, CDR1 SGHTA and CDR2 FQGTGA. The J segment lost 2 bases and the V segment lost 2 bases, leaving 5 bases of the junction unmatched. The CDR3 totals 16 residues.

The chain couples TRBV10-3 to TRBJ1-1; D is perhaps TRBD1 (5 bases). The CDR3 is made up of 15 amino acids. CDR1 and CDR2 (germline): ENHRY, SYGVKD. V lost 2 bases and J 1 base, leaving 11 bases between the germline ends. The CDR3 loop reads CAISEAGRGNTEAFF. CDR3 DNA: TGTGCCATCAGTGAGGCGGGACGGGGGAACACTGAAGCTTTCTTT.